Given below is one T cell receptor (beta chain) in context. This entry comes from a study of blood T cell repertoires in COVID-19. Overall study context: COVID-19 samples collected from the United States, Italy and Spain covered acute and convalescent phases. PBMCs, B-cell-depleted T cells, or T cells were the source of the cDNA or gDNA that made up the material.

Authors' analysis steps: Reference gene primer amplification gave nucleated cell count estimates. The method was immunoSEQ multiplex PCR; TCRdb's version includes in-frame clones alone and lacks a portion of them. Clonal size and the V and J genes are those of that table, whereas D and trimming came from the DNA. The profile covers about 59,000 clones, with roughly four fifths appearing a single time and 3.5% to 4% taken by the ten largest. Germline CDR1 is SGHRS and CDR2 is YFSETQ. The length of the CDR3 is 16 residues. The V gene lost 3 bases and the J gene lost 0 bases, with 15 bases spanning the gap.

Specimen: peripheral blood. The chain has TRBV5-1 and TRBJ1-1; D is unclear. The receptor comes from a woman older than 75 with acute or convalescent COVID-19. The CDR3 bases are TGCGCCAGCAGCTGGAAACAGCCCACTGTGAACACTGAAGCTTTCTTT. Its translation: CASSWKQPTVNTEAFF.